This entry lists 30 T cell receptor beta chains sequenced from one sample in a study of shared clonotypes between healthy human individuals. The data were produced by immunoSEQ multiplex PCR, yet TCRdb's version contains in-frame clones alone and is incomplete. Among about 2.4 million clones listed, over 85% were seen once. Material for sequencing was naive CD4+ T cells from PBMCs. Regarding subset: CD45RA+ positively selected. The origin of the receptors is a man younger than 35 in good health. Some clones in this sample may be carry-over from other donors' samples.

The chain carries TRBV6-5 and TRBJ2-7; D not certain. Germline V gene data show CDR1 as MNHEY and CDR2 as SVGAGI. V lost 8 bases to trimming and J lost 6 bases, with 8 bases between them. The CDR3 covers 10 residues. CDR3 protein: CASGRSEQYF. CDR3 DNA sequence: TGTGCCAGCGGGCGGTCCGAGCAGTACTTC.

Worth noting for this clone: The same CDR3 arises from other DNA sequences in this sample as well. The chain links TRBV7-9 to TRBJ1-2, with no clear D. The ends were cut back, 4 bases at V and 5 bases at J, with 11 bases in the middle. The CDR3 spans 13 residues. The germline V gene has CDR1 SEHNR and CDR2 FQNEAQ (reference sequence). The CDR3 DNA reads as TGTGCCAGCAGCTCGGGAACCGCTTATGGCTACACCTTC. This codes for CASSSGTAYGYTF.

The chain uses TRBV5-1 and TRBJ1-4, with TRBD1 identical over 9 bases. The CDR3 contains 14 residues. V was clipped by 0 bases and J by 12 bases; unmatched bases: 6. The germline CDR1 and CDR2 sequences are SGHRS and YFSETQ. CDR3 DNA sequence: TGCGCCAGCAGCTTGGGGACAGGGGCGGTTGAACTGTTTTTT. Translation gives CASSLGTGAVELFF.

V usage is TRBV7-8 and J usage is TRBJ2-3; D is unresolved. Trimming left V 0 bases short and J 3 bases short, with 16 bases between. The CDR3 is 17 residues long. CDR1 is SGHVS and CDR2 is FQNEAQ in the germline V gene. CDR3 DNA: TGTGCCAGCAGCTTAGCGTTACGGGTTACCAGTACAGATACGCAGTATTTT. Its protein product is CASSLALRVTSTDTQYF.

This chain uses TRBV6-4 with TRBJ2-7; 10 nucleotides match TRBD2. V trimming: 0 bases; J trimming: 5 bases; junction bases outside the gene matches: 10. Germline V gene sequence: CDR1 MRHNA, CDR2 SNTAGT. The CDR3 is 17 amino acids. CDR3 nucleotides: TGTGCCAGCAGTGACTCCATAGCGGGAGGATCGCGCAACGAGCAGTACTTC. Translation gives CASSDSIAGGSRNEQYF.

On this clone itself: Other DNA sequences within the sample encode an identical CDR3. The chain uses TRBV7-9 and TRBJ2-7; unclear D gene. The germline V gene has CDR1 SEHNR and CDR2 FQNEAQ (reference sequence). V lost 1 base and J lost 4, with 5 bases in between. The CDR3 sequence is 12 residues long. The CDR3 region has the DNA TGTGCCAGCAGCTTAGTTGGTTACGAGCAGTACTTC. It translates to CASSLVGYEQYF.

The chain recombines TRBV7-9 with TRBJ1-1; D not resolved. Germline-derived CDR1 and CDR2 are SEHNR and FQNEAQ (reference sequence). This CDR3 has 15 residues. V was clipped by 3 bases and J by 4 bases, with 15 bases between them. CDR3 in DNA: TGTGCCAGCAGCTTTGTAGGGAGGGAGGGCACTGAAGCTTTCTTT. Residues: CASSFVGREGTEAFF.

J is TRBJ1-5 and V is TRBV4-1; D gene uncertain. The V gene's germline CDR1 is MGHRA and CDR2 YSYEKL. There are 16 residues in the CDR3. V lost 5 bases and J lost 6, with 20 bases in between. CDR3 loop: CASSLYYIRAGQPQHF. CDR3 nucleotide sequence: TGCGCCAGCAGCTTATACTACATACGGGCGGGTCAGCCCCAGCATTTT.

This rearrangement joins TRBV20-1 to TRBJ2-3; D call uncertain. This CDR3 has 11 amino acids. V was cut by 5 bases and J by 8 bases, with 11 bases left in between. CDR1 and CDR2 (germline): DFQATT, SNEGSKA (reference sequence). CDR3 amino acids: CSASLETTQYF. The CDR3, as DNA: TGCAGTGCTTCTCTGGAGACTACGCAGTATTTT.

In regard to this clone: The sample has other DNA sequences that encode this CDR3 too. This rearrangement joins TRBV5-1 to TRBJ1-3, with TRBD1 as a possible D gene (6 bases). The germline V gene encodes CDR1 SGHRS and CDR2 YFSETQ. V was clipped by 4 bases and J by 0 bases, with 11 bases between them. The CDR3 sequence is 15 residues long. The chain's CDR3 is CASSRDRSSGNTIYF. The CDR3 DNA sequence: TGCGCCAGCAGCCGAGACAGGAGCTCTGGAAACACCATATATTTT.

This chain links TRBV2 with TRBJ2-7; 7 bases line up with TRBD1. Losses at the gene ends were 11 bases for V and 0 bases for J; bases not matched to a gene: 7. Germline V gives CDR1 SNHLY, CDR2 FYNNEI. CDR3 size: 13 residues. The CDR3 DNA is TGTGCCTCGCTAGGGACAGCCTCCTACGAGCAGTACTTC. Translating it yields CASLGTASYEQYF.

The chain joins TRBV5-4 to TRBJ2-2; D uncertain. The ends were cut back, 7 bases at V and 3 bases at J, with 7 bases in the middle. The CDR3 totals 12 residues. Germline V gene sequence: CDR1 SGHNT, CDR2 YYREEE (reference sequence). The CDR3, as DNA: TGTGCCAGCCGACCGGACACCGGGGAGCTGTTTTTT. The encoded protein is CASRPDTGELFF.

The CDR3 here is CASRVGNVDSPNEQFF. The CDR3 DNA sequence: TGCGCCAGCAGAGTTGGGAACGTGGACTCTCCCAATGAGCAGTTCTTC. J is TRBJ2-1 and V is TRBV10-1, with a weak D call TRBD2 (5 bases). This CDR3 contains 16 residues. Germline V lookup: CDR1 WNHNN, CDR2 SYGVQD (reference sequence). V lost 6 bases to trimming and J lost 6 bases, with 21 bases between them.

The J gene is TRBJ1-5, the V gene TRBV6-6, with 9 bases aligning to TRBD1. Per germline, CDR1 MNHNY and CDR2 SVGAGI (reference sequence). V shed 6 bases and J 5 bases; nucleotides not matched to a gene: 11. This CDR3 comprises 16 residues. The CDR3 DNA reads as TGTGCCAGCAGAGGACTCGGCGGGACAGGGTATCAGCCCCAGCATTTT. It yields the protein CASRGLGGTGYQPQHF.

The chain employs TRBV6-6 and TRBJ2-2; TRBD1 is a possible D gene (6 bases). Germline V gives CDR1 MNHNY, CDR2 SVGAGI (reference sequence). V was cut by 7 bases and J by 7 bases, with 16 bases left in between. This CDR3 is built from 14 residues. CDR3 sequence reads: CASILTGSVGELFF. CDR3 in DNA: TGTGCCAGCATTCTTACAGGGTCCGTCGGGGAGCTGTTTTTT.

The chain is built from TRBV2 and TRBJ1-1; no clear D gene. The CDR3 totals 13 residues. CDR1 is SNHLY, CDR2 FYNNEI, per germline. V was pared by 3 bases and J by 8 bases, with 13 bases between. CDR3 in DNA: TGTGCCAGCAGTGATCCCCTGCCGAGAGAAGCTTTCTTT. Protein product: CASSDPLPREAFF.

As to this clone: The same CDR3 can be traced to other DNA sequences in this sample. The chain is built from TRBV5-1 and TRBJ2-7; a weak D match, TRBD1 (5 bases). The CDR3 consists of 13 residues. Trimming shortened V by 0 bases and J by 4 bases, and 8 bases separated the two germline ends. Germline V gives CDR1 SGHRS, CDR2 YFSETQ. CDR3 DNA sequence: TGCGCCAGCAGCTTGGGCAGGGAATACGAGCAGTACTTC. This codes for CASSLGREYEQYF.

The rearrangement joins TRBV14 to TRBJ2-7, with 8 bases lining up with TRBD1. Germline V gives CDR1 SGHDN, CDR2 FVKESK. V was clipped by 5 bases and J by 5 bases; unmatched bases: 11. The CDR3 loop spans 15 amino acids. The CDR3 nucleotides read TGTGCCAGCAGCTCACTTGGACAGGGTGTGAACGAGCAGTACTTC. Translated, it gives CASSSLGQGVNEQYF.

The chain is built from TRBV18 and TRBJ1-1; weak D call: TRBD1 (6 bases). The ends were cut back, 6 bases at V and 5 bases at J, with 19 bases in the middle. Germline V lookup: CDR1 KGHSH, CDR2 LQKENI. CDR3 length: 15 residues. The CDR3, as DNA: TGTGCCAGCTCCGAACTAGGGGGGCGAAGTACTGAAGCTTTCTTT. This gives the protein CASSELGGRSTEAFF.

The chain joins TRBV6-5 to TRBJ1-3; D not certain. The V end was cut by 2 bases, the J end by 0 bases, with 8 bases between. CDR1 is MNHEY, CDR2 SVGAGI, per germline. There are 15 residues in the CDR3. The DNA for the CDR3 is TGTGCCAGCAGTTACGAAGGGCACTCTGGAAACACCATATATTTT. It specifies CASSYEGHSGNTIYF.

A word on this clone: This specimen includes other DNA sequences encoding the same CDR3. The rearrangement links TRBV9 to TRBJ2-1; TRBD2 is a possible D gene (5 bases). Germline assignment: CDR1 SGDLS and CDR2 YYNGEE. The germline V and J ends were trimmed by 0 bases and 3 bases, with 7 bases remaining between them. The CDR3 consists of 14 residues. Here the CDR3 DNA reads TGTGCCAGCAGCGTAGGAGGGAACTACAATGAGCAGTTCTTC. Amino acids: CASSVGGNYNEQFF.

This chain's CDR3 is CSVRQGILETQYF. For the CDR3, the DNA is TGCAGCGTTAGACAGGGAATTTTGGAGACCCAGTACTTC. This chain links TRBV29-1 with TRBJ2-5; 7 bases line up with TRBD1. CDR3 length: 13 amino acids. Germline values: CDR1 SQVTM, CDR2 ANQGSEA. V shed 5 bases, J shed 5 bases, and the junction held 8 bases outside the gene matches.

V usage is TRBV11-2 and J usage is TRBJ2-1; TRBD1 is a possible D gene (5 bases). The CDR3 is 15 residues long. Germline V CDR1 and CDR2: SGHAT, FQNNGV. The V end was cut by 5 bases, the J end by 8 bases, with 19 bases between. The CDR3 region is CASSLGLVDGYEQFF. The CDR3, as DNA: TGTGCCAGCAGCCTGGGGCTAGTCGACGGCTATGAGCAGTTCTTC.

CDR3 residues: CASSENTGGQPQHF. CDR3 in DNA: TGTGCCAGCAGTGAAAATACAGGGGGTCAGCCCCAGCATTTT. V and J are TRBV6-1 and TRBJ1-5, with 8 bases lining up with TRBD1. Germline CDR1 MNHNS, CDR2 SASEGT. The V gene end was trimmed by 2 bases and the J gene end by 6 bases; junction bases not matched to a gene: 3. The length of the CDR3 is 14 residues.

V and J are TRBV28 and TRBJ2-1, with 12 nucleotides matching TRBD1. The CDR3 is 17 residues long. V lost 6 bases and J lost 5; bases outside the gene matches: 11. CDR1 MDHEN and CDR2 SYDVKM come from the germline V gene. CDR3 nucleotide sequence: TGTGCCAGCAGAAAAATCGGGACAGGGGGCGCCCACAATGAGCAGTTCTTC. Its protein is CASRKIGTGGAHNEQFF.

This sequence joins TRBV2 and TRBJ2-1; D not resolved. The CDR3 totals 12 residues. Germline V lookup: CDR1 SNHLY, CDR2 FYNNEI. Trimming stripped 9 bases from V and 5 bases from J, with 11 bases between. CDR3 protein: CASSGVHNEQFF. The CDR3 DNA follows: TGTGCCAGTTCGGGCGTCCACAATGAGCAGTTCTTC.

CDR3 sequence reads: CASSQLGAQETQYF. In nucleotides, the CDR3 is TGTGCCAGCAGCCAGCTAGGGGCCCAAGAGACCCAGTACTTC. The chain employs TRBV14 and TRBJ2-5; perhaps TRBD1 as D (5 bases). Germline CDR1 is SGHDN and CDR2 is FVKESK. The CDR3 is made up of 14 amino acids. V was clipped by 3 bases and J by 1 base, with 9 bases between them.

V and J are TRBV9 and TRBJ1-2; no clear D. The CDR3 spans 13 residues. Between the trimmed V and J ends, which lost 2 bases and 3 bases, there was a span of 8 bases. CDR1 SGDLS and CDR2 YYNGEE come from the germline V gene. Here the CDR3 DNA reads TGTGCCAGCAGCGTGTCCGGACACTATGGCTACACCTTC. It codes for CASSVSGHYGYTF.

The rearrangement links TRBV11-3 to TRBJ1-1, with no clear D. This CDR3 has 14 amino acids. V gave up 0 bases and J gave up 1 base, with 6 bases separating them. Germline values: CDR1 SGHNT, CDR2 YENEEA. CDR3 residues: CASSLDAGNTEAFF. CDR3 in DNA: TGTGCCAGCAGCTTAGATGCCGGGAACACTGAAGCTTTCTTT.

V and J are TRBV15 and TRBJ2-5; 9 bases map to TRBD1. The CDR3 is made up of 14 amino acids. CDR1 is LNHNV and CDR2 is YYDKDF in the germline V gene (reference sequence). Trimming at V came to 2 bases and at J to 4 bases, leaving 2 bases not matched to a gene. This chain's CDR3 is CATSRTGGRETQYF. DNA of the CDR3: TGTGCCACCAGCAGAACAGGGGGCCGAGAGACCCAGTACTTC.